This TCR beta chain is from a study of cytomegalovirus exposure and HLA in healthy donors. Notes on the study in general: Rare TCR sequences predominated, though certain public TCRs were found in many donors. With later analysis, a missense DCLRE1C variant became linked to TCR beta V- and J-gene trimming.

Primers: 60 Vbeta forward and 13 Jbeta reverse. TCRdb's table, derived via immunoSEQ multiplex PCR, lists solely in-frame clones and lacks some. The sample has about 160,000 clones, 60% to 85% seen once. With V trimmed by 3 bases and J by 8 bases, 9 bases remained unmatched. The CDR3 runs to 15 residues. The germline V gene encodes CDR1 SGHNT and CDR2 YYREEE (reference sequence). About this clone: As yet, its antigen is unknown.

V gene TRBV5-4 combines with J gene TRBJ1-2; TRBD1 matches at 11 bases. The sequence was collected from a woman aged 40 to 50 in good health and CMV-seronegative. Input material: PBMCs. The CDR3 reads CASSSKGQGAVGYTF. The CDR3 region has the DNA TGTGCCAGCAGCTCGAAAGGACAGGGGGCTGTCGGCTACACCTTC.